A single sample gave rise to the 18 T cell receptor beta chains below, sequenced in a study of technical replicates of blood from a few donors. The repertoire was sequenced with immunoSEQ multiplex PCR; TCRdb's copy has only in-frame clones and lacks some. The sample includes under 20,000 clones, under 90% seen only once; the top ten take roughly an eighth. The sequenced sample was PBMCs. The receptors were gathered from a human donor in good health.

The chain couples TRBV15 to TRBJ2-3; 9 positions agree with TRBD2. Losses at the gene ends were 3 bases for V and 2 bases for J; bases not matched to a gene: 12. The germline CDR1 and CDR2 sequences are LNHNV and YYDKDF (reference sequence). The CDR3 is made up of 18 amino acids. This chain's CDR3 is CATSSPPRASGDTDTQYF. DNA for the CDR3: TGTGCCACCAGCAGCCCCCCTCGGGCTAGCGGGGACACAGATACGCAGTATTTT.

This clone was counted a single time. The chain combines TRBV6-5 with TRBJ2-1; 8 nucleotides line up with TRBD1. This CDR3 is 15 amino acids long. V shed 5 bases, J shed 5 bases, and the junction held 8 bases outside the gene matches. Per germline, CDR1 MNHEY and CDR2 SVGAGI. CDR3 protein: CASSTGGSQDNEQFF. The CDR3 DNA sequence: TGTGCCAGCAGTACAGGGGGGAGTCAGGACAATGAGCAGTTCTTC.

The rearrangement links TRBV7-9 to TRBJ2-4, with D unclear. Germline CDR1 reads SEHNR; CDR2 reads FQNEAQ (reference sequence). The CDR3 covers 16 residues. Between the trimmed V and J ends, which lost 5 bases and 1 base, there was a span of 15 bases. CDR3: CASSPAVLLAKNIQYF. The CDR3 region has the DNA TGTGCCAGCAGCCCCGCGGTCCTCCTGGCCAAAAACATTCAGTACTTC.

The V call is TRBV5-1, the J call TRBJ1-2; 7 nucleotides align to TRBD1. Germline V gene sequence: CDR1 SGHRS, CDR2 YFSETQ. The CDR3 length is 15 residues. The V gene end was trimmed by 0 bases and the J gene end by 6 bases; junction bases not matched to a gene: 8. Written as DNA, the CDR3 is TGCGCCAGCAGCTTGGGGACAGGCCTTCGGGATGGCTACACCTTC. This sequence encodes CASSLGTGLRDGYTF.

The DNA for the CDR3 is TGTGCCAGTACGGACAGGAGGACTTACGAGCAGTACTTC. This codes for CASTDRRTYEQYF. The genes are TRBV19 and TRBJ2-7; TRBD1 aligns across 7 bases. CDR1 and CDR2 (germline): LNHDA, SQIVND (reference sequence). Trimming took 7 bases from V and 4 from J; bases not matched to a gene: 7. The CDR3 covers 13 residues.

V gene TRBV25-1 combines with J gene TRBJ2-1; D possibly corresponds to TRBD1 (6 bases). Germline V lookup: CDR1 MGHDK, CDR2 SYGVNS. This CDR3 comprises 16 residues. Trimming left V 3 bases short and J 4 bases short, with 16 bases between. The CDR3 DNA reads TGTGCCAGCAGTGACAACCAGGGGTTGAGTTACAATGAGCAGTTCTTC. Translation: CASSDNQGLSYNEQFF.

The CDR3 loop is CAISGSTGVDNQPQHF. The DNA of the CDR3 is TGTGCCATCAGTGGAAGCACAGGGGTCGACAATCAGCCCCAGCATTTT. The chain recombines TRBV10-3 with TRBJ1-5; 7 positions match TRBD1. The V segment lost 4 bases and the J segment 3 bases; nucleotides outside the gene matches: 9. The germline V gene encodes CDR1 ENHRY and CDR2 SYGVKD. The CDR3 extends over 16 amino acids.

This clone was found a few times. The chain employs TRBV2 and TRBJ1-5; 8 bases agree with TRBD1. The CDR3 has 14 residues. Losses at the gene ends were 6 bases for V and 4 bases for J; bases not matched to a gene: 5. The germline V gene has CDR1 SNHLY and CDR2 FYNNEI. CDR3 DNA: TGTGCCAGCAGACCACAGGGGGGGAATCAGCCCCAGCATTTT. Protein product: CASRPQGGNQPQHF. The full variable domain, completed using reference TRBV2 and TRBJ1-5, is EPEVTQTPSHQVTQMGQEVILRCVPISNHLYFYWYRQILGQKVEFLVSFYNNEISEKSEIFDDQFSVERPDGSNFTLKIRSTKLEDSAMYFCASRPQGGNQPQHFGDGTRLSIL.

The rearrangement uses TRBV6-5 and TRBJ2-3; 11 nucleotides match TRBD2. This CDR3 has 14 amino acids. With 9 bases clipped from V and 2 bases from J, the junction kept 4 bases outside the gene matches. Germline values: CDR1 MNHEY, CDR2 SVGAGI. Here the CDR3 DNA reads TGTGCCAGTAAACTAGCGGGAGCCACAGATACGCAGTATTTT. Its translation: CASKLAGATDTQYF.

This rearrangement joins TRBV5-1 to TRBJ2-2, with 8 nucleotides matching TRBD1. Germline trimming cut 6 bases from V and 3 bases from J; bases unmatched to any gene: 10. This CDR3 contains 16 residues. In germline, CDR1 is SGHRS, CDR2 YFSETQ. The CDR3 sequence is CASTALEQGDTGELFF. Written as DNA, the CDR3 is TGCGCCAGCACCGCGCTAGAACAGGGGGACACCGGGGAGCTGTTTTTT.

The chain joins TRBV6-1 to TRBJ2-7; 11 bases are shared with TRBD2. Trimming took 6 bases from V and 5 from J; bases not matched to a gene: 9. The CDR3 has 15 amino acids. Germline CDR1 and CDR2: MNHNS and SASEGT. CDR3 amino acids: CASRPTSGSIHEQYF. Written as DNA, the CDR3 is TGTGCCAGCAGACCCACTAGCGGGAGTATCCACGAGCAGTACTTC.

The chain has TRBV27 and TRBJ1-2; 10 bases are shared with TRBD1. The CDR3 length is 15 residues. Germline V gives CDR1 MNHEY, CDR2 SMNVEV (reference sequence). V lost 4 bases to trimming and J lost 4 bases; unmatched junction nucleotides: 6. The CDR3 reads CASSYDRTGGYGYTF. Written as DNA, the CDR3 is TGTGCCAGCAGTTATGATAGGACAGGGGGCTATGGCTACACCTTC.

V and J are TRBV29-1 and TRBJ2-3, with 11 bases aligning to TRBD1. The CDR3 has 14 residues. Germline trimming cut 3 bases from V and 5 bases from J; bases unmatched to any gene: 4. The germline CDR1 and CDR2 sequences are SQVTM and ANQGSEA. CDR3 in DNA: TGCAGCGTTGAGGACAGGGGGCGGGAAGATACGCAGTATTTT. This encodes CSVEDRGREDTQYF.

The chain couples TRBV18 to TRBJ2-3; no clear D gene. From germline, CDR1 is KGHSH and CDR2 LQKENI. Trimming left V 4 bases short and J 7 bases short, with 15 bases between. This CDR3 comprises 14 residues. The CDR3 sequence: CASSLSGSKNTQYF. In DNA, the CDR3 is TGTGCCAGCTCACTATCGGGTTCCAAGAATACGCAGTATTTT.

The rearrangement links TRBV19 to TRBJ2-7; maybe TRBD1 (6 bases). V lost 1 base and J 0 bases, leaving 10 bases between the germline ends. The CDR3 is 15 amino acids. CDR1 and CDR2 (germline): LNHDA, SQIVND (reference sequence). The CDR3 region is CASSIGTVFSYEQYF. CDR3 DNA: TGTGCCAGTAGTATAGGGACAGTCTTCTCCTACGAGCAGTACTTC.

This chain connects TRBV2 to TRBJ2-2, with D tentatively TRBD2 (5 bases). V lost 8 bases to trimming and J lost 6 bases, with 13 bases between them. The V gene's germline CDR1 is SNHLY and CDR2 FYNNEI. CDR3 length: 13 residues. The CDR3, as DNA: TGTGCCAGCGGAGGCACATGGTCCGGGGAGCTGTTTTTT. It is translated as CASGGTWSGELFF.

This clone was detected only a few times. The rearrangement links TRBV7-9 to TRBJ1-1; D is unresolved. V was cut by 1 base and J by 4 bases, with 7 bases left in between. Germline V gene lookup returns CDR1 SEHNR and CDR2 FQNEAQ (reference sequence). This CDR3 is 13 amino acids long. The CDR3 coding sequence is TGTGCCAGCAGCTTAGTTCTCAGCACTGAAGCTTTCTTT. The encoded protein is CASSLVLSTEAFF.

The J gene is TRBJ2-7, the V gene TRBV28, with D perhaps matching TRBD1 (6 bases). Germline lookup yields CDR1 MDHEN and CDR2 SYDVKM. V lost 5 bases and J lost 2, with 10 bases in between. This CDR3 is 13 amino acids long. CDR3 sequence reads: CASSPQGPYEQYF. Here the CDR3 DNA reads TGTGCCAGCAGTCCACAGGGCCCCTACGAGCAGTACTTC.